Following are 3 T cell receptor beta chains from one sample sequenced in a study of blood T cell repertoires in COVID-19. The protocol was immunoSEQ multiplex PCR, while the TCRdb copy is restricted to in-frame clones and leaves out a portion. The sample carries 110,000 to 150,000 clones, around 80% recorded once. The sample was PBMCs or T cells enriched from blood (not recorded which). These receptors all come from a woman aged 45-65 years who had recovered from COVID-19.

This rearrangement joins TRBV3-1 (or the pseudogene TRBV3-2) to TRBJ1-2, with D tentatively TRBD1 (5 bases). V was trimmed by 0 bases and J by 5 bases, leaving 13 bases between them. Per the germline V gene, CDR1 is LGHDT and CDR2 is YNNKEL (reference sequence). CDR3 size: 15 residues. CDR3 sequence: CASSQDYEGRYGYTF. The CDR3, as DNA: TGTGCCAGCAGCCAAGATTATGAGGGGAGGTATGGCTACACCTTC.

The rearrangement uses TRBV12-3 or TRBV12-4 and TRBJ1-2; a weak D match, TRBD1 (6 bases). The V end was cut by 2 bases, the J end by 6 bases, with 10 bases between. CDR3 length: 13 residues. The CDR3 loop reads CASSLYEGDGYTF. CDR3 in DNA: TGTGCCAGCAGTTTATACGAGGGGGATGGCTACACCTTC.

The CDR3 coding sequence is TGTGCCAGCAGCTTGGAGGGTAATGAGCAGTTCTTC. Translation: CASSLEGNEQFF. The chain carries TRBV7-3 and TRBJ2-1, with D possibly TRBD2 on 6 matching bases. The ends were cut back, 3 bases at V and 7 bases at J, with 7 bases in the middle. This CDR3 spans 12 amino acids. From germline, CDR1 is SGHTA and CDR2 FQGTGA.